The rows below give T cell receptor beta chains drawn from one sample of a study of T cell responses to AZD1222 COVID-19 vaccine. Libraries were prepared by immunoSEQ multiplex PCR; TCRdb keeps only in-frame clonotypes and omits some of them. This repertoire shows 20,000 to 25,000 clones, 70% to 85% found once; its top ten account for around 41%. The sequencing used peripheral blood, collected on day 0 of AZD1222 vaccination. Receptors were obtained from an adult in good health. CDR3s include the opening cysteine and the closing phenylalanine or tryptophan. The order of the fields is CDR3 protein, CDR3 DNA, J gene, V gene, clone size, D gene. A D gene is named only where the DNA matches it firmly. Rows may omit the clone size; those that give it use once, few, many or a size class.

CDR3aa: CASSYGGARYNEQFF
CDR3nt: TGTGCCAGCAGCTACGGGGGAGCTAGGTACAATGAGCAGTTCTTC
j_gene: TRBJ2-1
v_gene: TRBV7-9
abundance: -
d_gene: -

CDR3aa: CASSPGTKYTDTQYF
CDR3nt: TGTGCCAGCTCACCAGGGACTAAGTACACAGATACGCAGTATTTT
j_gene: TRBJ2-3
v_gene: TRBV18
abundance: -
d_gene: TRBD2

CDR3aa: CASSRVLAGGHEAQYF
CDR3nt: TGTGCCAGCAGTCGGGTTCTAGCGGGAGGACATGAGGCCCAGTACTTC
j_gene: TRBJ2-5
v_gene: TRBV3-1/TRBV3-2
abundance: -
d_gene: TRBD2

CDR3aa: CASSLSPGELFF
CDR3nt: TGTGCCAGCAGTTTAAGCCCCGGGGAGCTGTTTTTT
j_gene: TRBJ2-2
v_gene: TRBV28
abundance: -
d_gene: -

CDR3aa: CASSPGSDEQYF
CDR3nt: TGTGCCAGCTCACCAGGAAGCGACGAGCAGTACTTC
j_gene: TRBJ2-7
v_gene: TRBV18
abundance: few
d_gene: -

CDR3aa: CATSDSGQGVYEQYF
CDR3nt: TGTGCCACCAGTGACTCGGGACAGGGGGTGTACGAGCAGTACTTC
j_gene: TRBJ2-7
v_gene: TRBV24-1
abundance: -
d_gene: TRBD1

CDR3aa: CASSYSPDTQYF
CDR3nt: TGTGCCAGCAGTTACTCTCCAGATACGCAGTATTTT
j_gene: TRBJ2-3
v_gene: TRBV6-5
abundance: few
d_gene: -

CDR3aa: CASSWGLRMNTEAFF
CDR3nt: TGTGCCAGCAGCTGGGGACTGAGAATGAACACTGAAGCTTTCTTT
j_gene: TRBJ1-1
v_gene: TRBV7-9
abundance: -
d_gene: -

CDR3aa: CASSEGAGILNTQYF
CDR3nt: TGCGCCAGCAGCGAAGGGGCGGGTATCTTAAATACGCAGTATTTT
j_gene: TRBJ2-3
v_gene: TRBV4-3
abundance: -
d_gene: -

CDR3aa: CASSFWRGTEAFF
CDR3nt: TGTGCCAGCAGCTTTTGGCGTGGCACTGAAGCTTTCTTT
j_gene: TRBJ1-1
v_gene: TRBV11-3
abundance: -
d_gene: -

CDR3aa: CSVGLAGARSSETQYF
CDR3nt: TGCAGCGTGGGACTAGCGGGGGCCCGCTCGAGCGAGACCCAGTACTTC
j_gene: TRBJ2-5
v_gene: TRBV29-1
abundance: -
d_gene: TRBD2

CDR3aa: CASIFLAKETQYF
CDR3nt: TGTGCCAGCATTTTCCTAGCGAAAGAGACCCAGTACTTC
j_gene: TRBJ2-5
v_gene: TRBV2
abundance: -
d_gene: -

CDR3aa: CASSPLAGGAETQYF
CDR3nt: TGTGCCAGCAGCCCGCTAGCGGGGGGTGCAGAGACCCAGTACTTC
j_gene: TRBJ2-5
v_gene: TRBV7-9
abundance: -
d_gene: TRBD2

CDR3aa: CASRVLVPNTGELFF
CDR3nt: TGTGCCAGCAGAGTACTAGTTCCGAACACCGGGGAGCTGTTTTTT
j_gene: TRBJ2-2
v_gene: TRBV6-5
abundance: -
d_gene: -

CDR3aa: CASSVLGQGYNEQFF
CDR3nt: TGTGCCAGCAGCGTATTAGGACAGGGCTACAATGAGCAGTTCTTC
j_gene: TRBJ2-1
v_gene: TRBV9
abundance: -
d_gene: TRBD1

CDR3aa: CASSQAETGNEKLFF
CDR3nt: TGTGCCAGCAGCCAAGCAGAAACAGGGAATGAAAAACTGTTTTTT
j_gene: TRBJ1-4
v_gene: TRBV5-4
abundance: -
d_gene: -

CDR3aa: CASSLGLAGVEQFF
CDR3nt: TGTGCCAGCAGCTTGGGACTAGCGGGGGTAGAGCAGTTCTTC
j_gene: TRBJ2-1
v_gene: TRBV7-9
abundance: few
d_gene: TRBD2

CDR3aa: CASSYFLAGGLSTDTQYF
CDR3nt: TGTGCCAGCAGTTATTTCCTAGCGGGAGGTCTAAGCACAGATACGCAGTATTTT
j_gene: TRBJ2-3
v_gene: TRBV6-2/TRBV6-3
abundance: -
d_gene: TRBD2

CDR3aa: CASSLWTDTGELFF
CDR3nt: TGTGCCAGCAGTTTATGGACTGACACCGGGGAGCTGTTTTTT
j_gene: TRBJ2-2
v_gene: TRBV28
abundance: -
d_gene: -

CDR3aa: CASSFSASGGRTEAFF
CDR3nt: TGTGCCAGCAGTTTTTCCGCATCTGGGGGGAGAACTGAAGCTTTCTTT
j_gene: TRBJ1-1
v_gene: TRBV28
abundance: once
d_gene: -

CDR3aa: CASSPRAADTQYF
CDR3nt: TGTGCCAGCAGCCCTCGTGCCGCAGATACGCAGTATTTT
j_gene: TRBJ2-3
v_gene: TRBV12-3/TRBV12-4
abundance: -
d_gene: -

CDR3aa: CASSLLGVAGRNEQYF
CDR3nt: TGTGCCAGCAGCCTTTTAGGGGTAGCGGGACGGAACGAGCAGTACTTC
j_gene: TRBJ2-7
v_gene: TRBV5-6
abundance: -
d_gene: TRBD2

CDR3aa: CSVDLTSGYTF
CDR3nt: TGCAGCGTTGACTTGACTAGCGGCTACACCTTC
j_gene: TRBJ1-2
v_gene: TRBV29-1
abundance: -
d_gene: -

CDR3aa: CASSAHTGLAFGEQYF
CDR3nt: TGTGCCAGCAGCGCCCACACGGGACTAGCGTTCGGCGAGCAGTACTTC
j_gene: TRBJ2-7
v_gene: TRBV9
abundance: -
d_gene: TRBD2

CDR3aa: CASSLGVQSTDTQYF
CDR3nt: TGTGCCAGCAGCTTAGGGGTGCAGAGCACAGATACGCAGTATTTT
j_gene: TRBJ2-3
v_gene: TRBV7-8
abundance: -
d_gene: -

CDR3aa: CASSRQGTSGGATGELFF
CDR3nt: TGTGCCAGCAGTCGACAGGGGACTAGCGGGGGGGCCACCGGGGAGCTGTTTTTT
j_gene: TRBJ2-2
v_gene: TRBV6-6
abundance: medium-sized
d_gene: TRBD2

CDR3aa: CASTQGDHGELFF
CDR3nt: TGTGCCAGCACCCAGGGGGATCACGGGGAGCTGTTTTTT
j_gene: TRBJ2-2
v_gene: TRBV6-1
abundance: -
d_gene: TRBD1

CDR3aa: CASSPTRTEAFF
CDR3nt: TGTGCCAGCAGCCCAACAAGAACTGAAGCTTTCTTT
j_gene: TRBJ1-1
v_gene: TRBV7-9
abundance: few
d_gene: -

CDR3aa: CASTAGQGFGEQFF
CDR3nt: TGTGCCAGCACTGCGGGACAGGGGTTTGGTGAGCAGTTCTTC
j_gene: TRBJ2-1
v_gene: TRBV27
abundance: -
d_gene: TRBD1

CDR3aa: CASSEPGQGYYGYTF
CDR3nt: TGTGCCAGCAGCGAACCCGGTCAGGGATACTATGGCTACACCTTC
j_gene: TRBJ1-2
v_gene: TRBV13
abundance: once
d_gene: -

CDR3aa: CASSSDAQETQYF
CDR3nt: TGTGCCAGCAGTTCCGACGCCCAAGAGACCCAGTACTTC
j_gene: TRBJ2-5
v_gene: TRBV27
abundance: -
d_gene: -

CDR3aa: CASSLGSKGYGYTF
CDR3nt: TGTGCCAGCAGCTTGGGCAGCAAGGGGTATGGCTACACCTTC
j_gene: TRBJ1-2
v_gene: TRBV7-2
abundance: -
d_gene: -

CDR3aa: CASSPREGEPSYNEQFF
CDR3nt: TGTGCCAGCAGTCCGAGAGAGGGGGAACCCTCCTACAATGAGCAGTTCTTC
j_gene: TRBJ2-1
v_gene: TRBV7-9
abundance: once
d_gene: -

CDR3aa: CASSFRPVTGGIVGEKLFF
CDR3nt: TGCGCCAGCAGCTTCCGACCGGTGACAGGGGGTATAGTAGGTGAAAAACTGTTTTTT
j_gene: TRBJ1-4
v_gene: TRBV5-1
abundance: -
d_gene: TRBD1

CDR3aa: CASSLRQGGYNEQFF
CDR3nt: TGTGCCAGCAGCCTTAGACAGGGCGGCTACAATGAGCAGTTCTTC
j_gene: TRBJ2-1
v_gene: TRBV6-5
abundance: -
d_gene: TRBD1

CDR3aa: CASSQGQNTEAFF
CDR3nt: TGTGCCAGCTCACAGGGGCAGAACACTGAAGCTTTCTTT
j_gene: TRBJ1-1
v_gene: TRBV18
abundance: -
d_gene: -

CDR3aa: CASSYYQGSSYEQYF
CDR3nt: TGTGCCAGCAGTTACTATCAGGGAAGCTCCTACGAGCAGTACTTC
j_gene: TRBJ2-7
v_gene: TRBV6-5
abundance: -
d_gene: -

CDR3aa: CAWSAYGTASTDTQYF
CDR3nt: TGTGCCTGGAGTGCTTATGGGACAGCAAGCACAGATACGCAGTATTTT
j_gene: TRBJ2-3
v_gene: TRBV30
abundance: -
d_gene: TRBD1

CDR3aa: CASSPLTGFDEQYF
CDR3nt: TGTGCCAGCAGTCCCCTGACAGGGTTCGACGAGCAGTACTTC
j_gene: TRBJ2-7
v_gene: TRBV6-2/TRBV6-3
abundance: -
d_gene: TRBD1

CDR3aa: CASSNCCGALQYEQYF
CDR3nt: TGCGCCAGCAGTAACTGTTGCGGGGCCCTACAATACGAGCAGTACTTC
j_gene: TRBJ2-7
v_gene: TRBV23-1
abundance: -
d_gene: -

CDR3aa: CASSLTPSSTDTQYF
CDR3nt: TGTGCCAGCAGCCTGACACCCTCGAGCACAGATACGCAGTATTTT
j_gene: TRBJ2-3
v_gene: TRBV14
abundance: -
d_gene: -

CDR3aa: CSESAPDTQYF
CDR3nt: TGCAGTGAGAGCGCACCAGATACGCAGTATTTT
j_gene: TRBJ2-3
v_gene: TRBV20-1
abundance: few
d_gene: -

CDR3aa: CASSHVDTQYF
CDR3nt: TGTGCCAGCAGTCACGTAGATACGCAGTATTTT
j_gene: TRBJ2-3
v_gene: TRBV27
abundance: -
d_gene: -

CDR3aa: CASSVGASPSNEQFF
CDR3nt: TGTGCCAGCAGCGTAGGAGCTAGCCCCTCCAATGAGCAGTTCTTC
j_gene: TRBJ2-1
v_gene: TRBV9
abundance: -
d_gene: -

CDR3aa: CASSVDFIYGYTF
CDR3nt: TGTGCCAGCAGCGTAGATTTCATCTATGGCTACACCTTC
j_gene: TRBJ1-2
v_gene: TRBV9
abundance: -
d_gene: -

CDR3aa: CATSRETRTGELFF
CDR3nt: TGTGCCACCAGCAGAGAGACGAGGACCGGGGAGCTGTTTTTT
j_gene: TRBJ2-2
v_gene: TRBV15
abundance: few
d_gene: -

CDR3aa: CSASWVGQGFYGEGYTF
CDR3nt: TGCAGTGCTAGTTGGGTGGGACAGGGGTTCTACGGAGAAGGCTACACCTTC
j_gene: TRBJ1-2
v_gene: TRBV20-1
abundance: -
d_gene: TRBD1

CDR3aa: CASSPYSLGQGKKNTQYF
CDR3nt: TGTGCCAGCAGTCCATATTCCCTGGGACAGGGGAAAAAGAATACGCAGTATTTT
j_gene: TRBJ2-3
v_gene: TRBV28
abundance: once
d_gene: TRBD1

CDR3aa: CASSYVGDTQYF
CDR3nt: TGTGCCAGCAGTTACGTAGGAGATACGCAGTATTTT
j_gene: TRBJ2-3
v_gene: TRBV6-2/TRBV6-3
abundance: -
d_gene: -

CDR3aa: CASSLSWDSNYEQYF
CDR3nt: TGTGCCAGCAGCCTGTCCTGGGACTCCAACTACGAGCAGTACTTC
j_gene: TRBJ2-7
v_gene: TRBV3-1/TRBV3-2
abundance: -
d_gene: -

CDR3aa: CSARVLETQYF
CDR3nt: TGCAGTGCTAGAGTTCTGGAGACCCAGTACTTC
j_gene: TRBJ2-5
v_gene: TRBV20-1
abundance: -
d_gene: -

CDR3aa: CASSVGEGEGKNIQYF
CDR3nt: TGTGCCAGCAGCGTGGGGGAGGGTGAGGGCAAAAACATTCAGTACTTC
j_gene: TRBJ2-4
v_gene: TRBV9
abundance: -
d_gene: TRBD2

CDR3aa: CASSLFGQSETQYF
CDR3nt: TGTGCCAGCAGTTTATTTGGACAGTCAGAGACCCAGTACTTC
j_gene: TRBJ2-5
v_gene: TRBV28
abundance: -
d_gene: -

CDR3aa: CASSLGGTGGSETQYF
CDR3nt: TGCGCCAGCAGCTTGGGTGGGACAGGGGGCAGCGAGACCCAGTACTTC
j_gene: TRBJ2-5
v_gene: TRBV5-1
abundance: -
d_gene: TRBD1

CDR3aa: CAWNGGQGVEKLFF
CDR3nt: TGTGCCTGGAACGGGGGGCAGGGCGTGGAAAAACTGTTTTTT
j_gene: TRBJ1-4
v_gene: TRBV30
abundance: -
d_gene: -

CDR3aa: CASRGTQGARETQYF
CDR3nt: TGTGCCAGCAGAGGAACACAGGGGGCGAGAGAGACCCAGTACTTC
j_gene: TRBJ2-5
v_gene: TRBV6-5
abundance: -
d_gene: TRBD1

CDR3aa: CASSQETGVKNEQYF
CDR3nt: TGCGCCAGCAGCCAGGAGACAGGGGTGAAGAACGAGCAGTACTTC
j_gene: TRBJ2-7
v_gene: TRBV4-3
abundance: -
d_gene: TRBD1

CDR3aa: CASPGRGEGAFF
CDR3nt: TGTGCCAGCCCGGGCAGGGGTGAAGGAGCTTTCTTT
j_gene: TRBJ1-1
v_gene: TRBV21-1
abundance: -
d_gene: -

CDR3aa: CVTAAGGVYEQYF
CDR3nt: TGTGTGACAGCGGCCGGGGGTGTCTACGAGCAGTACTTC
j_gene: TRBJ2-7
v_gene: TRBV28
abundance: -
d_gene: -